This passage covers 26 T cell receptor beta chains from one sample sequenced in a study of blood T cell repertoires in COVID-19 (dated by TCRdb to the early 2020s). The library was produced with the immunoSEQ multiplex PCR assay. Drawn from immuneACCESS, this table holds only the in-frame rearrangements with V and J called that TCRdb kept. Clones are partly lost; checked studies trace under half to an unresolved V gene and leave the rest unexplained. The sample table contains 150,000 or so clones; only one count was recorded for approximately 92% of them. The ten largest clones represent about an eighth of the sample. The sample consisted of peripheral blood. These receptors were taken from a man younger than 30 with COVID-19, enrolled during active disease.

The DNA for the CDR3 is TGTGCCAGCAGTCGACTAGCGGGAAACACCGGGGAGCTGTTTTTT. This gives the protein CASSRLAGNTGELFF. The V and J genes are TRBV28 and TRBJ2-2; TRBD2 agrees at 11 bases. The germline V gene encodes CDR1 MDHEN and CDR2 SYDVKM. The CDR3 consists of 15 residues. Trimming took 5 bases from V and 2 from J; bases not matched to a gene: 1.

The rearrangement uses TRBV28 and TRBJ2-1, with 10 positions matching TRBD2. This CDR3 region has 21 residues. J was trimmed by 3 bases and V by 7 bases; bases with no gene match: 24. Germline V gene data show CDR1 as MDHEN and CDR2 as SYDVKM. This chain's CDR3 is CASKRDSPPSGSTFYYNEQFF. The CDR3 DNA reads TGTGCCAGCAAAAGGGACAGCCCTCCTAGCGGGAGCACCTTCTACTACAATGAGCAGTTCTTC.

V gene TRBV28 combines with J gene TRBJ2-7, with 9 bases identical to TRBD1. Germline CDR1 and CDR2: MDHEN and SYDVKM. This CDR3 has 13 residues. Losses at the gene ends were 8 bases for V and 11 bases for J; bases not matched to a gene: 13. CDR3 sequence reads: CASSGQGLIFEYF. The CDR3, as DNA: TGTGCCAGCTCGGGACAGGGTTTAATTTTTGAGTACTTC.

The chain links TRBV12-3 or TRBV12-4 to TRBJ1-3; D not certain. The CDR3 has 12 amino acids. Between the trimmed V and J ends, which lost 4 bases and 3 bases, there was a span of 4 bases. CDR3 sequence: CASSSRGNTIYF. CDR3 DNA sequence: TGTGCCAGCAGTTCTCGTGGAAACACCATATATTTT.

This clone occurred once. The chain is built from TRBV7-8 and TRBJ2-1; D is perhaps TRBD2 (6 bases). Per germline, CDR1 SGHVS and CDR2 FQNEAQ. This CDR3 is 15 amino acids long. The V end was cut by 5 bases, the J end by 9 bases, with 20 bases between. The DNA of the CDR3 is TGTGCCAGCAGCCTGCCGCGGGAACTCGACGGTGAGCAGTTCTTC. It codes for CASSLPRELDGEQFF.

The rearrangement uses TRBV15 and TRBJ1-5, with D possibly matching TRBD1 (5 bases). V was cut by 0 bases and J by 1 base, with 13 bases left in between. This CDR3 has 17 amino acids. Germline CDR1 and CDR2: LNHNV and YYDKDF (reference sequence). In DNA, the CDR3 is TGTGCCACCAGCAGAGATCGGGGGTTTGTAAGCAATCAGCCCCAGCATTTT. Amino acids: CATSRDRGFVSNQPQHF.

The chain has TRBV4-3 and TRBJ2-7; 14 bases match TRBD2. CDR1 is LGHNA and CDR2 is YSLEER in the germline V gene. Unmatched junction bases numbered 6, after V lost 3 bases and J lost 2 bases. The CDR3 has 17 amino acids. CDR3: CASSQGLAGEVPYEQYF. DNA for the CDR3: TGCGCCAGCAGCCAGGGACTAGCGGGAGAGGTACCCTACGAGCAGTACTTC.

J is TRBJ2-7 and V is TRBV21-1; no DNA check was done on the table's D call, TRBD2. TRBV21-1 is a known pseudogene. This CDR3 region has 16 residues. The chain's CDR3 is CASSRGLTGATYEQYF. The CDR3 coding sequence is TGTGCCAGCAGCCGGGGGTTGACGGGAGCGACCTACGAGCAGTACTTC.

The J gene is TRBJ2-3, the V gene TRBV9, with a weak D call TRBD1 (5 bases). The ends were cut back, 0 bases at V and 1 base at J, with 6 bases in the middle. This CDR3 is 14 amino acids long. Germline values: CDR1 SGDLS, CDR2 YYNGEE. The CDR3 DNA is TGTGCCAGCAGCGTAGAACAGGGCACAGATACGCAGTATTTT. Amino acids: CASSVEQGTDTQYF. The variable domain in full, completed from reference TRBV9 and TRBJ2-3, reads DSGVTQTPKHLITATGQRVTLRCSPRSGDLSVYWYQQSLDQGLQFLIQYYNGEERAKGNILERFSAQQFPDLHSELNLSSLELGDSALYFCASSVEQGTDTQYFGPGTRLTVL.

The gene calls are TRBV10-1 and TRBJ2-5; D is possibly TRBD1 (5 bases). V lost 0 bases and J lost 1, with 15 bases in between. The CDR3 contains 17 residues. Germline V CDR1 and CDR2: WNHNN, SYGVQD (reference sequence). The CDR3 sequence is CASSESPQGRGQETQYF. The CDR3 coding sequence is TGCGCCAGCAGTGAGTCCCCCCAGGGAAGGGGCCAAGAGACCCAGTACTTC.

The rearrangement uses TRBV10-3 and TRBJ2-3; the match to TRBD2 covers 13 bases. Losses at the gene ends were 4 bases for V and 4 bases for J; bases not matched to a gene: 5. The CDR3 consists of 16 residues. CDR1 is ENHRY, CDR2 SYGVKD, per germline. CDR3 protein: CAISAGLAGVADTQYF. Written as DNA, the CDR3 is TGTGCCATCAGTGCTGGACTAGCGGGAGTGGCAGATACGCAGTATTTT.

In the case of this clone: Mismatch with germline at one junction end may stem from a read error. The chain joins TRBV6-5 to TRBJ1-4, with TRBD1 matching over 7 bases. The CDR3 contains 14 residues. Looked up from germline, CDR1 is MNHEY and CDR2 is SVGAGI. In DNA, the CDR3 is TGTGCCAGCAGGTTCGGACAGGTAGAGGAAAAACTGCTTTTT. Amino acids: CASRFGQVEEKLLF.

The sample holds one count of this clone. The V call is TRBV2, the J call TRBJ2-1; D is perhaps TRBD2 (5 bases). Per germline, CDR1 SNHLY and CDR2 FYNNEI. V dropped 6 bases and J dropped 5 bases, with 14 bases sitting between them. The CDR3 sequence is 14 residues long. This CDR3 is CASRVSVRDNEQFF. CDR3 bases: TGTGCCAGCAGAGTTTCGGTGCGGGACAATGAGCAGTTCTTC. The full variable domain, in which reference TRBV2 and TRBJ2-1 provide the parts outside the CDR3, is EPEVTQTPSHQVTQMGQEVILRCVPISNHLYFYWYRQILGQKVEFLVSFYNNEISEKSEIFDDQFSVERPDGSNFTLKIRSTKLEDSAMYFCASRVSVRDNEQFFGPGTRLTVL.

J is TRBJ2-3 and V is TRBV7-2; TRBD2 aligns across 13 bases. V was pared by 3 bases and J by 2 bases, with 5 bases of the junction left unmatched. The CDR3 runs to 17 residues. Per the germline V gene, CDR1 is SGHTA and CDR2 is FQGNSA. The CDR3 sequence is CASSFPGLAGSTDTQYF. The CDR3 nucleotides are TGTGCCAGCAGCTTTCCGGGACTAGCGGGATCCACAGATACGCAGTATTTT.

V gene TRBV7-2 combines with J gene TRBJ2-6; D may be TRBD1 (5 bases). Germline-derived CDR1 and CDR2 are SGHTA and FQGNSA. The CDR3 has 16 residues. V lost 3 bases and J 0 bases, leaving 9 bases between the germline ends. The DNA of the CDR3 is TGTGCCAGCAGCTTCGATACAGGCTCTGGGGCCAACGTCCTGACTTTC. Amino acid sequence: CASSFDTGSGANVLTF.

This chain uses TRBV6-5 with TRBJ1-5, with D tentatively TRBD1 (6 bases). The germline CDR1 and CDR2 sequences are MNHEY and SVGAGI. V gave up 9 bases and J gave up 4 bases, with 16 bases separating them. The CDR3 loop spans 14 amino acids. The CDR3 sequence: CASRAGVRNQPQHF. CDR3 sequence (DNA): TGTGCCAGTAGAGCAGGGGTTAGAAATCAGCCCCAGCATTTT.

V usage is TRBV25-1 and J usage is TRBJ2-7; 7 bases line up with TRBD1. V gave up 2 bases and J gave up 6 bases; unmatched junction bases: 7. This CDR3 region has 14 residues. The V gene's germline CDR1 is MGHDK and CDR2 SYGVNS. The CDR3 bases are TGTGCCAGCAGTGAACTGACAGGGCCGGTCGAGCAGTACTTC. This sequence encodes CASSELTGPVEQYF.

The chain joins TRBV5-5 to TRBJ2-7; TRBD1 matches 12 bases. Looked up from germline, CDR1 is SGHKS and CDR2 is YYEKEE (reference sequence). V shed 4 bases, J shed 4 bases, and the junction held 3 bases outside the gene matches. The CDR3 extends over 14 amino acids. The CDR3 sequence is CASSPGQGAYEQYF. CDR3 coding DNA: TGTGCCAGCAGCCCGGGACAGGGGGCGTACGAGCAGTACTTC.

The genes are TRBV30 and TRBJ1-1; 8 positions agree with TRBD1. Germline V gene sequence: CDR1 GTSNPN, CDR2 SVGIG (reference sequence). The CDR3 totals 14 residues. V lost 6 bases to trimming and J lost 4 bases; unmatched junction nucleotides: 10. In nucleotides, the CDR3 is TGTGCCTGCTATGACAGGGGTTACGGCACTGAAGCTTTCTTT. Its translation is CACYDRGYGTEAFF.

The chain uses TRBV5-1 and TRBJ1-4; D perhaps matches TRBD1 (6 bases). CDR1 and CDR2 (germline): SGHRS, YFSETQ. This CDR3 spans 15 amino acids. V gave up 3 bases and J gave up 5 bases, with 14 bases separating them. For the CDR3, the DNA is TGCGCCAGCAGCTACGACGACAGGAGCAATGAAAAACTGTTTTTT. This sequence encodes CASSYDDRSNEKLFF.

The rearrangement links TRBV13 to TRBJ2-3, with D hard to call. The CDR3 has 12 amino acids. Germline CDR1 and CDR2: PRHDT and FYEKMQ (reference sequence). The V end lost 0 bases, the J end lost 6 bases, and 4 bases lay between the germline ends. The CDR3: CASSLGADTQYF. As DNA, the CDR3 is TGTGCCAGCAGCTTAGGAGCGGATACGCAGTATTTT.

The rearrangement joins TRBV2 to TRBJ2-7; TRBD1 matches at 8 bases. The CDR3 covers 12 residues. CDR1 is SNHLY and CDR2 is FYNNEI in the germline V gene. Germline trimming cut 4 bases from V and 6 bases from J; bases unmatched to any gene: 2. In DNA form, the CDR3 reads TGTGCCAGCAGTGCTGACAGGGGCGAGCAGTACTTC. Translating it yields CASSADRGEQYF.

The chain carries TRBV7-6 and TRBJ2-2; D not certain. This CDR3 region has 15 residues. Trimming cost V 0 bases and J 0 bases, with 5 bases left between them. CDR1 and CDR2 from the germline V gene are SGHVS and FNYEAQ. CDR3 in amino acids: CASSLASSNTGELFF. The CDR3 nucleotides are TGTGCCAGCAGCTTAGCTTCATCGAACACCGGGGAGCTGTTTTTT. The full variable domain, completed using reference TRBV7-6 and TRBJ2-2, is GAGVSQSPRYKVTKRGQDVALRCDPISGHVSLYWYRQALGQGPEFLTYFNYEAQQDKSGLPNDRFSAERPEGSISTLTIQRTEQRDSAMYRCASSLASSNTGELFFGEGSRLTVL.

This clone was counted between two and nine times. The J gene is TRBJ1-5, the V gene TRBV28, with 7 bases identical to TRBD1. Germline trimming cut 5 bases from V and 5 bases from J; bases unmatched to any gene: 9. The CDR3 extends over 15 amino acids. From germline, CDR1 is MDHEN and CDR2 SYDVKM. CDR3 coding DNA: TGTGCCAGCAGTCGACCGGACAGGCCAGATCAGCCCCAGCATTTT. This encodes CASSRPDRPDQPQHF.

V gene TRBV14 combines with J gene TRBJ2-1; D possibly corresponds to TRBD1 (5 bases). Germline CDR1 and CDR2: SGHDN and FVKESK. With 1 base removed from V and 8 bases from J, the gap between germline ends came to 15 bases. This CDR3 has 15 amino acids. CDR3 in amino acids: CASSQVVQGAHEQFF. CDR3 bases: TGTGCCAGCAGCCAAGTGGTGCAGGGTGCCCATGAGCAGTTCTTC.

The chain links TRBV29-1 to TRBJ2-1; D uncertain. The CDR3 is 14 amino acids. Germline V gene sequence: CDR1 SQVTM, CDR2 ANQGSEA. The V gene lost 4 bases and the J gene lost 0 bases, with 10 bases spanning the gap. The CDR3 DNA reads TGCAGCGTTGTGCCCCCAGGCTCCTACAATGAGCAGTTCTTC. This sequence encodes CSVVPPGSYNEQFF.